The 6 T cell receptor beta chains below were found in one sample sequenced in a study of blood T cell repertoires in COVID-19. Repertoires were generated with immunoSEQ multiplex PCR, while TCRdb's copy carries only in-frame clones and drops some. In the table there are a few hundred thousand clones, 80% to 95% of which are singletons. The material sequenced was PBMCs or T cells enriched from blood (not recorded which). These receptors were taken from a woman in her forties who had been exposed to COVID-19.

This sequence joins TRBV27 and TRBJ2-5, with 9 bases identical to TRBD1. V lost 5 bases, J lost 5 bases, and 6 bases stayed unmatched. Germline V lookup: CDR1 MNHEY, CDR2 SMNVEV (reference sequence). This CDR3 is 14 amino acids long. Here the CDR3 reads CASSMGQGSETQYF. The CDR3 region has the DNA TGTGCCAGCAGTATGGGACAGGGTTCGGAGACCCAGTACTTC.

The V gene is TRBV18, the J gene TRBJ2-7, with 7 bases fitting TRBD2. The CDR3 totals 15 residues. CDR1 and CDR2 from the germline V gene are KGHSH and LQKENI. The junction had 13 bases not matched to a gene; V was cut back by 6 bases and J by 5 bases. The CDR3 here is CASSPDAREWHEQYF. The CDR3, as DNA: TGTGCCAGCTCCCCGGACGCGCGGGAGTGGCACGAGCAGTACTTC.

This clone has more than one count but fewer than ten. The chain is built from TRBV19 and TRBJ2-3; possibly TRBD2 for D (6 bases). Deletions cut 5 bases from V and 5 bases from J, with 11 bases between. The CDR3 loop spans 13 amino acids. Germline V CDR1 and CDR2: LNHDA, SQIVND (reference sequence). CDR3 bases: TGTGCCAGTAGTCTACGGGGAGGAGATACGCAGTATTTT. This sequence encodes CASSLRGGDTQYF.

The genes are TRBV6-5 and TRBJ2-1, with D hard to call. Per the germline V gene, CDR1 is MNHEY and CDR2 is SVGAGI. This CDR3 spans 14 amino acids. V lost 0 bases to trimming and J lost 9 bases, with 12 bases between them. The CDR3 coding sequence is TGTGCCAGCAGTTACTCCCCTGGGTCAGGTGAGCAGTTCTTC. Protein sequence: CASSYSPGSGEQFF.

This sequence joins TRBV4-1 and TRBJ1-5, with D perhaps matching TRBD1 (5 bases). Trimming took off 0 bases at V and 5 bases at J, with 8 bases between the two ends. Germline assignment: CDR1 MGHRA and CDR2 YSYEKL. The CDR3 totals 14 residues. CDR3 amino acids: CASSQDRVDQPQHF. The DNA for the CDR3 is TGCGCCAGCAGCCAAGACAGGGTAGATCAGCCCCAGCATTTT.

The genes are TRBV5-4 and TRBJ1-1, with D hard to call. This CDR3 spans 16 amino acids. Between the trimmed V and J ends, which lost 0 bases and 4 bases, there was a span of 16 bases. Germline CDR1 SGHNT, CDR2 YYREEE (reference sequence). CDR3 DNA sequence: TGTGCCAGCAGCTTGGATCTCTCGGGCGGGATCACTGAAGCTTTCTTT. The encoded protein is CASSLDLSGGITEAFF.